This T cell receptor beta chain was documented in a study of vaccination and CD4 T cells after COVID-19. Findings and caveats of the study: Convalescent patients' clones that were vaccine-specific were spike mono-reactive in 304 of 307 cases.

Oncomine TCR Beta short-read sequencing was applied to DNA from cultured CD4+ T cells. Using its own MiXCR run on the PCR reads, TCRdb lists one record per CDR3 protein. The table lists 25,000 to 30,000 distinct CDR3 sequences, 41% of them singletons. A word on this clonotype: The antigen is unknown.

As to time point: late sampling 161 to 241 days after vaccination in three convalescent patients. Treatment defined: roughly 10-day PBMC culture with coronavirus spike peptide pools or control peptides (ViraFEST assay). Following expansion of antigen-specific T cells with peptide pools, ViraFEST then sequenced TCRs. Cell culture was performed with about 2 million PBMCs per well in the presence of 8 to 10 IU/ml IL-2 and 7.5 to 10 ug/ml peptide pools. With 8 bases clipped from V and 7 bases from J, the junction kept 5 bases outside the gene matches. The CDR3 extends over 13 amino acids. Germline CDR1 reads SNHLY; CDR2 reads FYNNEI.

The specimen comprised CD4+ T cells from blood, cultured in vitro, sampled about 7 months after SARS-CoV-2 vaccination. V and J are TRBV2 and TRBJ2-1; 10 bases are shared with TRBD1. The source of this sequence is a human donor who had recovered from COVID-19. This chain's CDR3 is CASYGQGGNEQFF. The CDR3 DNA reads as TGTGCCAGCTATGGACAGGGGGGGAATGAGCAGTTCTTC. Supplemented by reference TRBV2 and TRBJ2-1, the full variable domain reads EPEVTQTPSHQVTQMGQEVILRCVPISNHLYFYWYRQILGQKVEFLVSFYNNEISEKSEIFDDQFSVERPDGSNFTLKIRSTKLEDSAMYFCASYGQGGNEQFFGPGTRLTVL.